This T cell receptor (beta chain) is drawn from a study of beta chain features in type 1 diabetes. Overall study results and limits: Healthy donors had naive, central memory and Treg TCRB repertoires that appeared less similar than those seen among patients. Insertion counts at VDJ junctions were lower in type 1 diabetes patients, who also showed more deletions there. People with Type 1 diabetes carried modestly yet significantly shorter TCRB CDR3s in all four CD4+ subsets.

Reverse transcribing all isolated RNA meant expressed TCRB transcripts were sequenced. The repertoire was sequenced with immunoSEQ multiplex PCR; TCRdb's copy has only in-frame clones and lacks some. The repertoire includes around 250,000 clones, roughly an eighth of them detected once, and 0.017% sits in the top ten. Turning to this clone: What it binds is not known.

Trimming took 4 bases from V and 1 from J; bases not matched to a gene: 12. This CDR3 comprises 17 residues. Germline loops: CDR1 SGHRS, CDR2 YFSETQ. The chain carries TRBV5-1 and TRBJ2-7; 9 nucleotides line up with TRBD1. Sequences were obtained from naive CD4+ T cells from blood. The clonotype comes from a man aged 25 to 40 with type 1 diabetes. The CDR3 bases are TGCGCCAGCAGCCCCGGGCGTCAACAGGGGGCTTCCTACGAGCAGTACTTC. This encodes CASSPGRQQGASYEQYF.